This T cell receptor (beta chain) was recovered during a study of T cell responses to AZD1222 COVID-19 vaccine. This clone showed up just once. TCRdb's table, derived via immunoSEQ multiplex PCR, lists solely in-frame clones and lacks some. The table has 120,000 or so clones, 85% to 95% seen once; the top ten hold 4% to 6%. Losses at the gene ends were 4 bases for V and 2 bases for J; bases not matched to a gene: 8. This CDR3 contains 15 residues. Germline values: CDR1 SQVTM, CDR2 ANQGSEA. The gene calls are TRBV29-1 and TRBJ1-2, with 9 bases that match TRBD1. This clonotype was sampled from an adult who received the AZD1222 COVID-19 vaccine. The sequenced sample was peripheral blood, obtained 28 days after the second AZD1222 dose. The CDR3 is CSVGLGDRVNYGYTF. CDR3 DNA: TGCAGCGTTGGTTTGGGGGACAGGGTCAACTATGGCTACACCTTC. Full variable domain (missing parts from reference TRBV29-1 and TRBJ1-2): SAVISQKPSRDICQRGTSLTIQCQVDSQVTMMFWYRQQPGQSLTLIATANQGSEATYESGFVIDKFPISRPNLTFSTLTVSNMSPEDSSIYLCSVGLGDRVNYGYTFGSGTRLTVV.